This T cell receptor beta chain is from a study of cytomegalovirus exposure and HLA in healthy donors. 13 Jbeta primers and 60 Vbeta primers were used for the PCR. Method: immunoSEQ multiplex PCR; TCRdb's copy keeps in-frame clones and lacks some. Among about 170,000 clones, over 75% were seen once, and the ten largest hold around 3.2%. CDR1 is LNHDA and CDR2 is SQIVND in the germline V gene (reference sequence). CDR3 length: 16 amino acids. V dropped 4 bases and J dropped 2; count of bases not matched to a gene: 7. J is TRBJ1-5 and V is TRBV19; the match to TRBD1 covers 8 bases. The sequencing input was PBMCs. The TCR comes from a female donor in good health and CMV-seronegative. CDR3 loop: CASSSPGQAGNQPQHF. The DNA of the CDR3 is TGTGCCAGTAGTAGCCCGGGACAGGCGGGCAATCAGCCCCAGCATTTT.